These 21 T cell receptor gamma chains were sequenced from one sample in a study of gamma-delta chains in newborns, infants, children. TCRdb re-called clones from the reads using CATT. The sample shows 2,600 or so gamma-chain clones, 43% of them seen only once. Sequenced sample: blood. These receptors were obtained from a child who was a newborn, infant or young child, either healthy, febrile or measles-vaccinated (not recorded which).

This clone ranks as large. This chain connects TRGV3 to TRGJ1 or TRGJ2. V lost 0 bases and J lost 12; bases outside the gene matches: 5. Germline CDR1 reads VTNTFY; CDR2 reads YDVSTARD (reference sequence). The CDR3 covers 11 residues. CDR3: CATWDRQGKLF. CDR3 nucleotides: TGTGCCACCTGGGACAGGCAGGGGAAACTCTTT.

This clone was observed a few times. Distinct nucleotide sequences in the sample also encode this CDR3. CDR3 DNA sequence: TGTGCCACCTGGGATGGGCGCAGTTATTATAAGAAACTCTTT. It specifies CATWDGRSYYKKLF. The V call is TRGV4, the J call TRGJ1 or TRGJ2. The J gene, left out of TCRdb, was set here by checking the DNA against germline. This CDR3 has 14 amino acids. V shed 0 bases, J shed 3 bases, and the junction held 5 bases outside the gene matches. Per the germline V gene, CDR1 is EGSTGY and CDR2 is YDSYTSSV.

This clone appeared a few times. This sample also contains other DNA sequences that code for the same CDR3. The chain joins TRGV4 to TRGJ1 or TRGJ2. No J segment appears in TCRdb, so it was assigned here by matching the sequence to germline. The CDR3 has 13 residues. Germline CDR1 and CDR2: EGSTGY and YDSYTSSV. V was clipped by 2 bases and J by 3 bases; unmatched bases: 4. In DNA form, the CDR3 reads TGTGCCACCTGGGATGTTCGTTATTATAAGAAACTCTTT. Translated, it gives CATWDVRYYKKLF.

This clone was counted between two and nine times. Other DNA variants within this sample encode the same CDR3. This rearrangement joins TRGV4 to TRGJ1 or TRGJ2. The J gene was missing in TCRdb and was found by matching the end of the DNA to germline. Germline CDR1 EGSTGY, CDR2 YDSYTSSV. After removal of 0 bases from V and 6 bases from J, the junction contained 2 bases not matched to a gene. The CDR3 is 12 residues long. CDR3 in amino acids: CATWDGRYKKLF. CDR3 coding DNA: TGTGCCACCTGGGATGGGCGTTATAAGAAACTCTTT.

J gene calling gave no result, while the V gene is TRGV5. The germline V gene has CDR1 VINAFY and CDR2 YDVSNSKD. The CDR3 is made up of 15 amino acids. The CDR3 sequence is CATWDRAWNYYKKLF. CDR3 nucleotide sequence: TGTGCCACCTGGGACAGGGCATGGAATTATTATAAGAAACTATTT.

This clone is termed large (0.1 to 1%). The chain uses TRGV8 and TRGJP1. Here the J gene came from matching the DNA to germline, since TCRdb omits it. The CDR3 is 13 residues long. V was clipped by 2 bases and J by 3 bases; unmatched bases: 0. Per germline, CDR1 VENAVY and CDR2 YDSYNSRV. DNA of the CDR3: TGTGCCACCTGGGATACCACTGGTTGGTTCAAGATATTT. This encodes CATWDTTGWFKIF.

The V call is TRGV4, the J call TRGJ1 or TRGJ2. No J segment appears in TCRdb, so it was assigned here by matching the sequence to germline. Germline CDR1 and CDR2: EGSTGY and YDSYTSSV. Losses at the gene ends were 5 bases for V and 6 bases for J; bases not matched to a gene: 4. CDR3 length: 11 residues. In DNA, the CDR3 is TGTGCCACCTGGGTCCTTTATAAGAAACTCTTT. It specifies CATWVLYKKLF.

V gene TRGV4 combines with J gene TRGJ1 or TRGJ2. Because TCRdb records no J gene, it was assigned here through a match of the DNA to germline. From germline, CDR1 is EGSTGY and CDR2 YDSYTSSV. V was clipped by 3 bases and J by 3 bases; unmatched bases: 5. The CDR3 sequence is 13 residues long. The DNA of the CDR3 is TGTGCCACCTGGGATCCCATTTATTATAAGAAACTCTTT. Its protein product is CATWDPIYYKKLF.

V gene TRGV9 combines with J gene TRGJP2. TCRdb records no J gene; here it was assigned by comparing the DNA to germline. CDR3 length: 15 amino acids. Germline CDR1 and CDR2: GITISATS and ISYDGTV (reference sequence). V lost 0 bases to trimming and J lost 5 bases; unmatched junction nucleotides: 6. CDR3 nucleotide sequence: TGTGCCTTGTGGGAGGTGCGATGGAGTGATTGGATCAAGACGTTT. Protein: CALWEVRWSDWIKTF.

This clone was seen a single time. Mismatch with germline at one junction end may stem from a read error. CDR3 nucleotides: TGTGCCACCTGGGACAGGAGTTATTGTAAGAAACTCTTT. This codes for CATWDRSYCKKLF. The rearrangement uses TRGV5 and TRGJ1 or TRGJ2. No J gene is reported in TCRdb; it was inferred here by comparing the DNA with germline. CDR1 and CDR2 (germline): VINAFY, YDVSNSKD. The CDR3 consists of 13 residues.

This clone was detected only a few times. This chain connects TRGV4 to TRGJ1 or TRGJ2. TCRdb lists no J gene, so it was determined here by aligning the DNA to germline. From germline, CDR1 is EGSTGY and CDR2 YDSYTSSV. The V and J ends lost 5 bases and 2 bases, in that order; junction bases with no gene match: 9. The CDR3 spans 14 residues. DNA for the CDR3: TGTGCCACCTGGGCAAACCCGGATTATTATAAGAAACTCTTT. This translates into CATWANPDYYKKLF.

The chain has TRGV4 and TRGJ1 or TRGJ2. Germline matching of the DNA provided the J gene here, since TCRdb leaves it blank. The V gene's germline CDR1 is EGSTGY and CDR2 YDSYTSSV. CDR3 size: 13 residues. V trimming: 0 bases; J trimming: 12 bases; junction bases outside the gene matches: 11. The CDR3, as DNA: TGTGCCACCTGGGATGGGCCTTCCAGTGGGAAACTCTTT. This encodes CATWDGPSSGKLF.

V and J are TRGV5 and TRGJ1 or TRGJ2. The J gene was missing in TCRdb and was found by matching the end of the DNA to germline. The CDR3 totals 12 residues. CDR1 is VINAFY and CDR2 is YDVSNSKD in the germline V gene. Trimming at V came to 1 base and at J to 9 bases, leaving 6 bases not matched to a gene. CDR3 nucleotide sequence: TGTGCCACCTGGGACAGCTTCCCTAAGAAACTCTTT. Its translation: CATWDSFPKKLF.

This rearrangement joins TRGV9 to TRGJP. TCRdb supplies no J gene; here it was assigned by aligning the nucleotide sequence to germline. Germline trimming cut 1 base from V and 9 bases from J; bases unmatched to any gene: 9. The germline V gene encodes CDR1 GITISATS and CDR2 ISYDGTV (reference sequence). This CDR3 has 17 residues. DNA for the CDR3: TGTGCCTTGTGGGAGGTCCTCTCGCCGTTGGGCAAAAAAATCAAGGTATTT. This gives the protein CALWEVLSPLGKKIKVF.

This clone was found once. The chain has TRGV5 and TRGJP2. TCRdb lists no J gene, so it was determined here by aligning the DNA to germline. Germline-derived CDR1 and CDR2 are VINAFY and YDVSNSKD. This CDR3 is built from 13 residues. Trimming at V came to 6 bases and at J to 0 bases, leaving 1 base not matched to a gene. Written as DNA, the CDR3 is TGTGCCACCTGGTATAGTAGTGATTGGATCAAGACGTTT. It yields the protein CATWYSSDWIKTF.

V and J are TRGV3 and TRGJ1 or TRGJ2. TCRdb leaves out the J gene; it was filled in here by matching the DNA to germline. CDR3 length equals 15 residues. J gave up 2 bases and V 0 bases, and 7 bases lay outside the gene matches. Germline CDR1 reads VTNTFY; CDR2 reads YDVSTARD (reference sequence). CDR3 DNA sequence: TGTGCCACCTGGGACAGGCGTCCGTATTATTATAAGAAACTCTTT. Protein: CATWDRRPYYYKKLF.

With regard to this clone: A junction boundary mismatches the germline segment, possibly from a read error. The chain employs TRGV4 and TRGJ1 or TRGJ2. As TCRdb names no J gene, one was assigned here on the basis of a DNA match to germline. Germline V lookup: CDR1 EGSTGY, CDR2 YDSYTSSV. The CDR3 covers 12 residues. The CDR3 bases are TGTGCCACCCGGGATGAGTATTATAAGAAACTCTTT. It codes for CATRDEYYKKLF.

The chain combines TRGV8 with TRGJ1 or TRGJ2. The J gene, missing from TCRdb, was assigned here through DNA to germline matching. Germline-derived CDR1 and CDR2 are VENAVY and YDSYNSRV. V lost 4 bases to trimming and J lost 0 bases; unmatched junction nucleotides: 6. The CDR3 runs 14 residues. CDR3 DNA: TGTGCCACCTGGGAAAGGGAGAATTATTATAAGAAACTCTTT. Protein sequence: CATWERENYYKKLF.

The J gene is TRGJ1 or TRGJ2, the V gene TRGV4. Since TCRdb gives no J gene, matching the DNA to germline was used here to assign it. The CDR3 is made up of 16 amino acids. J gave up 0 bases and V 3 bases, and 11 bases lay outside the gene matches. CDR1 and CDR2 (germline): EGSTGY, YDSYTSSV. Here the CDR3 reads CATWDLTSSNYYKKLF. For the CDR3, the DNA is TGTGCCACCTGGGATTTAACTTCTTCGAATTATTATAAGAAACTCTTT.

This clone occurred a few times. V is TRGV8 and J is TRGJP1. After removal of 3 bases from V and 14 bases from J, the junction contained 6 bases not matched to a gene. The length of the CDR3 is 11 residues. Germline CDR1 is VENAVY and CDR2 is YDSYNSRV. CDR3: CATWDRGFKIF. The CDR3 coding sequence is TGTGCCACCTGGGATCGGGGTTTCAAGATATTT.

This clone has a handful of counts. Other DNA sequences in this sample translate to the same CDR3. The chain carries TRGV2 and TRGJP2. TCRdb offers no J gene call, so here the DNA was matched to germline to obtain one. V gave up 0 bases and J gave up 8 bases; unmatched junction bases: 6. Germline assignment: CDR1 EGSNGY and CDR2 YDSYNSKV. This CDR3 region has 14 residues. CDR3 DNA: TGTGCCACCTGGGACGGGCTTTCGGATTGGATCAAGACGTTT. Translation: CATWDGLSDWIKTF.